This T cell receptor beta chain was observed in a study of CXCR3-negative and CXCR3-positive naive CD8 T cells. Whole-study findings and limits: Within a donor, both naive subsets shared TRBV-TRBJ usage, unlike memory cells.

The method, 5' RACE with UMI labels, was used to prepare the TRB cDNA libraries. Reanalyzing the 5' RACE reads, TCRdb keeps one entry per CDR3 protein, without DNA. Recorded for this sample: about 81,000 distinct CDR3 sequences. In the case of this clonotype: The antigen remains unidentified.

Subsets of CD8+ T cells were each sorted in triplicate at around 320,000 cells apiece. Naive CD8+ T lymphocytes were specified as CD45RO-CCR7+CD27+CD95-. The clonotype comes from a human donor in good health. Some clones in this sample may be carry-over from other donors' samples. Sequencing was carried out using naive CXCR3- CD8+ T cells from blood. Subset: CD45RO-CCR7+CD27+CD95- naive CD8+ T cells lacking CXCR3 (TNR3-).

The chain's CDR3 is CASSEVAGGYNEQFF. The genes are TRBV6-1 and TRBJ2-1; without DNA, the TCRdb call of TRBD2 cannot be checked. The V gene's germline CDR1 is MNHNS and CDR2 SASEGT. The CDR3 is 15 amino acids.